This T cell receptor (beta chain) was recorded in a study of beta chain features in type 1 diabetes. Expressed TCRB transcripts were sequenced, since all the RNA that had been isolated was reverse transcribed. Produced via immunoSEQ multiplex PCR; TCRdb's table is partial and in-frame only. The sample holds 130,000 to 150,000 clones, around 8.7% seen once. Per germline, CDR1 MNHNS and CDR2 SASEGT. This CDR3 is built from 15 residues. V lost 1 base and J 3 bases, leaving 10 bases between the germline ends. Findings of the study overall: Comparison showed that naive, central memory and Treg TCRB repertoires appeared more similar among patients than among healthy donors.

This clone was observed a few times. Its antigen remains unknown. Specimen: central memory CD4+ T cells from blood. The V call is TRBV6-1, the J call TRBJ1-5; D gene unclear. This clonotype originated in a man aged 18 to 35 in good health. CDR3 nucleotides: TGTGCCAGCAGTGAAGGAAGAGGGAACAATCAGCCCCAGCATTTT. Translation gives CASSEGRGNNQPQHF.